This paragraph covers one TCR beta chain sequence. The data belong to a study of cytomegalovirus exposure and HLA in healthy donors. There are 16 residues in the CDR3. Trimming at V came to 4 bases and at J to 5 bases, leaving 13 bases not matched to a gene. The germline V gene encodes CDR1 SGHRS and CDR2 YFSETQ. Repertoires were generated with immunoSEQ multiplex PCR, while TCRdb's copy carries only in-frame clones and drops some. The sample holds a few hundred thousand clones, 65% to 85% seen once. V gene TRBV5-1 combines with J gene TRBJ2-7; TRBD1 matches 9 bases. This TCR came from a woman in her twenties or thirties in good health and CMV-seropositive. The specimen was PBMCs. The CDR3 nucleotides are TGCGCCAGCAGCGTTACCGCCCAGGACAGGGGAAACGAGCAGTACTTC. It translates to CASSVTAQDRGNEQYF.